Included here is one TCR beta chain sequence, with context. After removal of 0 bases from V and 7 bases from J, the junction contained 4 bases not matched to a gene. The CDR3 contains 16 residues. In germline, CDR1 is SGHRS, CDR2 YFSETQ. The sample comes from a study of T cell changes during pregnancy in multiple sclerosis. Repertoires were generated with immunoSEQ multiplex PCR, while TCRdb's copy carries only in-frame clones and drops some. This table has 33,000 or so clones, under 95% appearing once. Sequenced material: peripheral blood, taken in the third trimester of pregnancy. V usage is TRBV5-1 and J usage is TRBJ2-1, with 13 bases aligning to TRBD2. The receptor was derived from a female donor in good health, enrolled as a control in a pregnancy study. This chain's CDR3 is CASSLVGTSGVNEQFF. In nucleotides, the CDR3 is TGCGCCAGCAGCTTGGTTGGGACTAGCGGGGTTAATGAGCAGTTCTTC. The full variable domain, its missing parts supplied by reference TRBV5-1 and TRBJ2-1, is KAGVTQTPRYLIKTRGQQVTLSCSPISGHRSVSWYQQTPGQGLQFLFEYFSETQRNKGNFPGRFSGRQFSNSRSEMNVSTLELGDSALYLCASSLVGTSGVNEQFFGPGTRLTVL.